This TCR beta chain was captured in a study of T-cell memory formation after mild COVID-19. The wider study: For the most part, TCR clusters were specific to one donor.

TCRdb used MiXCR to reprocess the 5' RACE reads, holding one entry per CDR3 protein. This sample has some 300,000 distinct CDR3 sequences, with more than 20% found just once. On this clonotype itself: Its specificity is not known.

The CDR3 spans 15 residues. Germline V CDR1 and CDR2: SGHRS, YFSETQ. V was shortened by 1 base and J by 4 bases, with 12 bases between the two germline ends. Findings of the study overall: From day 15 to 85, contracting clones were balanced between CD4 and CD8, whereas later expanders leaned toward CD4+. Shrinking CD4+ clones resided mostly in CM and EM, and CD8+ ones in EMRA. Some clones that responded turned up in pre-infection memory, which suggests that cross-reactive memory joined in.

The TCR comes from a man younger than 30 who had mild COVID-19 (a few samples of this study predate the infection). Cell type and time point are not known. Sequencing input: PBMCs or a T cell subset sorted from them (not recorded which). The chain joins TRBV5-1 to TRBJ1-5; maybe TRBD1 (6 bases). The CDR3 here is CASSLYSGVNQPQHF. The CDR3 DNA reads as TGCGCCAGCAGCTTGTATTCAGGGGTAAATCAGCCCCAGCATTTT. The full variable domain, completed using reference TRBV5-1 and TRBJ1-5, is KAGVTQTPRYLIKTRGQQVTLSCSPISGHRSVSWYQQTPGQGLQFLFEYFSETQRNKGNFPGRFSGRQFSNSRSEMNVSTLELGDSALYLCASSLYSGVNQPQHFGDGTRLSIL.